One and the same sample provided the 4 T cell receptor beta chains below, sequenced in a study of cytomegalovirus exposure and HLA in healthy donors. The table came from immunoSEQ multiplex PCR; TCRdb's copy has only in-frame clones and leaves some out. This table has some 320,000 clones, roughly 90% appearing once. What was sequenced was PBMCs. The receptors shown here come from a woman aged 30 to 39 in good health and CMV-seropositive.

J is TRBJ2-2 and V is TRBV6-5, with D hard to call. This CDR3 region has 12 residues. V was pared by 6 bases and J by 7 bases, with 9 bases between. Germline assignment: CDR1 MNHEY and CDR2 SVGAGI. The CDR3: CASRLLGGELFF. CDR3 DNA sequence: TGTGCCAGCAGACTCCTTGGCGGGGAGCTGTTTTTT.

This rearrangement joins TRBV4-2 to TRBJ1-4; D not resolved. The CDR3 totals 15 residues. In germline, CDR1 is LGHNA, CDR2 YNFKEQ. The ends were cut back, 3 bases at V and 4 bases at J, with 12 bases in the middle. CDR3 in DNA: TGTGCCAGCAGCCAGGGGATAGAGAATAATGAAAAACTGTTTTTT. Translated, it gives CASSQGIENNEKLFF.

The chain is built from TRBV28 and TRBJ2-1; perhaps TRBD2 as D (6 bases). CDR1 and CDR2 (germline): MDHEN, SYDVKM. V lost 3 bases to trimming and J lost 0 bases, with 9 bases between them. The length of the CDR3 is 15 residues. The CDR3 region has the DNA TGTGCCAGCAGTTTTCTGGGGGGCTCCTACAATGAGCAGTTCTTC. It codes for CASSFLGGSYNEQFF.

CDR3 amino acids: CASSLPEQETQYF. CDR3 nucleotide sequence: TGTGCCAGCAGCTTACCGGAACAAGAGACCCAGTACTTC. V usage is TRBV11-2 and J usage is TRBJ2-5; D is ambiguous. Germline V gives CDR1 SGHAT, CDR2 FQNNGV. The CDR3 sequence is 13 residues long. Trimming shortened V by 2 bases and J by 2 bases, and 6 bases separated the two germline ends.